A single TCR beta chain is shown here with its context. This entry is derived from a study of OX40 agonist ivuxolimab in advanced cancers. Method: immunoSEQ multiplex PCR; TCRdb's copy keeps in-frame clones and lacks some. This sample has 50,000 to 70,000 clones, with approximately 92% found just once. The V segment lost 5 bases and the J segment 2 bases; nucleotides outside the gene matches: 6. The CDR3 runs 14 residues. CDR1 MNHEY and CDR2 SMNVEV come from the germline V gene (reference sequence). The sample consisted of CD4+ or CD8+ T cells sorted from blood, taken in a trial of the OX40 agonist ivuxolimab. This receptor was identified in an adult with an advanced solid tumor such as melanoma, head and neck, liver or kidney cancer. The chain is built from TRBV27 and TRBJ2-7; 7 bases are a match to TRBD1. The CDR3 DNA sequence: TGTGCCAGCAGTCTCCGGGACAGCCCCTACGAGCAGTACTTC. Translation: CASSLRDSPYEQYF.